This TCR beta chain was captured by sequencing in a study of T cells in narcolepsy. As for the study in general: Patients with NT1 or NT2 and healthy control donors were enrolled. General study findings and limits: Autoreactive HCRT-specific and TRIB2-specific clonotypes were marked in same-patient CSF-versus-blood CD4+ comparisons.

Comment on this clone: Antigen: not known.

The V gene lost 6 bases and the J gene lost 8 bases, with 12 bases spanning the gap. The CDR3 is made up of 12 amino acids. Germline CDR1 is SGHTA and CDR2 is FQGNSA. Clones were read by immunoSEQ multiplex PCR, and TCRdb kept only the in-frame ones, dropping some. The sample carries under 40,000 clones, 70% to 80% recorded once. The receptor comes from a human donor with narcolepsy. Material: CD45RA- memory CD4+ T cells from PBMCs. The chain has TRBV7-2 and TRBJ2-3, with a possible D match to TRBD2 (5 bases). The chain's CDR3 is CASSLDFSTQYF. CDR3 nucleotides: TGTGCCAGCAGTTTGGACTTTTCTACGCAGTATTTT.